Listed below are T cell receptor beta chains from one sample, sequenced in a study of blood T cell repertoires in COVID-19. Clones were sequenced by immunoSEQ multiplex PCR, and TCRdb holds only the in-frame ones, with some missing. The sample records approximately 100,000 clones, about 90% being singletons. Sequences were obtained from peripheral blood. The receptors here all came from a human donor in a cohort sampled during active COVID-19. CDR3s include the opening cysteine and the closing phenylalanine or tryptophan. D genes are given only for firm matches. Clone size, where shown, is once, few, many, or a class for clones that have expanded.

>TRBD2|TRBV7-8|-|TRBJ2-2
TGTGCCAGCAGCCCTCACGCCCCCTGGACTAGCGGCACCGGGGAGCTGTTTTTT
CASSPHAPWTSGTGELFF
>TRBD2|TRBV5-4|-|TRBJ2-1
TGTGCCAGCAGCTCGGGACTAGCAGTCAATGAGCAGTTCTTC
CASSSGLAVNEQFF
>TRBD1|TRBV18|-|TRBJ2-7
TGTGCCAGCTCGCCGGGACAGGTTAACCTTTTCTACGAGCAGTACTTC
CASSPGQVNLFYEQYF
>TRBD1|TRBV4-1|few|TRBJ1-2
TGCGCCAGCAGCCCCGGGACAGGGAGCGACTATGGCTACACCTTC
CASSPGTGSDYGYTF
>-|TRBV19|-|TRBJ2-3
TGTGCCAGCGCCCCCGGTTACGCAGATACGCAGTATTTT
CASAPGYADTQYF
>TRBD2|TRBV28|few|TRBJ2-3
TGTGCCAGCAGTTCCGGGACTAGCAGCACAGATACGCAGTATTTT
CASSSGTSSTDTQYF
>-|TRBV7-6|-|TRBJ2-5
TGTGCCAGCAGCTTGAACCTGGAACAGCAAGAGACCCAGTACTTC
CASSLNLEQQETQYF
>TRBD1|TRBV2|-|TRBJ1-6
TGTGCCAGCAGTCCTGGACAGGGAAACAATTCACCCCTCCACTTT
CASSPGQGNNSPLHF
>-|TRBV28|-|TRBJ1-5
TGTGCCGGGGGGGGAATTAATCAGCCCCAGCATTTT
CAGGGINQPQHF
>-|TRBV5-1|-|TRBJ2-2
TGCGCCAGCAGCGAAGGACAGCCCAACACCGGGGAGCTGTTTTTT
CASSEGQPNTGELFF
>TRBD2|TRBV19|-|TRBJ2-7
TGTGCCAGTAGGGGTACTAGCGGGGGCTACGAGCAGTACTTC
CASRGTSGGYEQYF
>-|TRBV7-3|once|TRBJ1-2
TGTGCCAGCAGCTTAAGAGGTGGGGCAGCGGGTGGCTACACCTTC
CASSLRGGAAGGYTF
>-|TRBV27|-|TRBJ1-2
TGTGCCAGCAGTACCGGACAGCCAGGGCACTATGGCTACACCTTC
CASSTGQPGHYGYTF
>-|TRBV5-1|-|TRBJ1-1
TGCGCCAGCAGCGTTGCGGAGATGAACACTGAAGCTTTCTTT
CASSVAEMNTEAFF
>TRBD2|TRBV28|-|TRBJ2-2
TGTGCCAGCAGTCCGGGACTAGCGGGCACCGGGGAGCTGTTTTTT
CASSPGLAGTGELFF
>TRBD2|TRBV5-6|-|TRBJ2-5
TGTGCCAGCAGCTGGACTAGCGGGAGTCAGACCCAGTACTTC
CASSWTSGSQTQYF
>-|TRBV7-6|-|TRBJ2-1
TGTGCCAGCAGCTTACATGGGGGGGGGCACGCCTACAATGAGCAGTTCTTC
CASSLHGGGHAYNEQFF
>-|TRBV11-2|-|TRBJ1-4
TGTGCCAGCAGCTTAGAGAGGGGAGGAAAACTGTTTTTT
CASSLERGGKLFF
>-|TRBV18|-|TRBJ1-1
TGTGCCAGCTCACGAGGCCGAGCGCCGAACACTGAAGCTTTCTTT
CASSRGRAPNTEAFF
>-|TRBV12-3/TRBV12-4|-|TRBJ2-1
TGTGCCAGCACCCAGGGGCCCTACAATGAGCAGTTCTTC
CASTQGPYNEQFF
>TRBD1|TRBV19|-|TRBJ2-1
TGTGCCAGTAGTATCTCCGGGACAGGGGCCAGGAATGAGCAGTTCTTC
CASSISGTGARNEQFF
>-|TRBV9|-|TRBJ2-1
TGTGCCAGCAGCGTAGTAGCGGGGCAGGGGGATGAGCAGTTCTTC
CASSVVAGQGDEQFF
>-|TRBV2|-|TRBJ1-1
TGTGCCAGCAGTGACCCGGGACACGCGAACACTGAAGCTTTCTTT
CASSDPGHANTEAFF
>TRBD2|TRBV3-1/TRBV3-2|-|TRBJ2-2
TGTGCCAGCAGCCAAGGAGTACTAGCGGTCACCGGGGAGCTGTTTTTT
CASSQGVLAVTGELFF
>TRBD2|TRBV27|-|TRBJ2-3
TGTGCCAGCAGACAGAGACTAGCTCTCAATTCCAATACGCAGTATTTT
CASRQRLALNSNTQYF
>TRBD1|TRBV2|-|TRBJ1-1
TGTGCCAGCAGTTCCGGGACAGGGAGGACTGAAGCTTTCTTT
CASSSGTGRTEAFF
>-|TRBV14|-|TRBJ1-3
TGTGCCAGCAGCCAAGATCGGGACACCATATATTTT
CASSQDRDTIYF
>TRBD1|TRBV7-2|-|TRBJ2-7
TGTGCCAGCAGCCCCGGGGACAGGGGCTACGAGCAGTACTTC
CASSPGDRGYEQYF